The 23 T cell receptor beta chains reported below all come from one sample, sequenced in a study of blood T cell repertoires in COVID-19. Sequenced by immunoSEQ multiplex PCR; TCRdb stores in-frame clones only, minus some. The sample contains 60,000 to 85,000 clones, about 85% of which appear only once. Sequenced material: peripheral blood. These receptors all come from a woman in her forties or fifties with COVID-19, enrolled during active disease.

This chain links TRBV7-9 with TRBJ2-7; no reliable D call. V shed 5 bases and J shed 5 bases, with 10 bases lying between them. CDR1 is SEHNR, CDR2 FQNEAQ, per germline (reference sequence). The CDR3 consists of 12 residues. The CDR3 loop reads CASSPHRDEQYF. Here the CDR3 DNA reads TGTGCCAGCAGCCCCCATCGCGACGAGCAGTACTTC.

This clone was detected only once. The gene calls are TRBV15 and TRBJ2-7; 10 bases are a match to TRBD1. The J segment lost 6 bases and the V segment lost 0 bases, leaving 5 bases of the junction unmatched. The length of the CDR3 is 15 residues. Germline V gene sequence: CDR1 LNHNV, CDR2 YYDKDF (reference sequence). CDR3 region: CATSRDRQGAFEQYF. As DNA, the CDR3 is TGTGCCACCAGCAGAGATAGACAGGGGGCTTTCGAGCAGTACTTC.

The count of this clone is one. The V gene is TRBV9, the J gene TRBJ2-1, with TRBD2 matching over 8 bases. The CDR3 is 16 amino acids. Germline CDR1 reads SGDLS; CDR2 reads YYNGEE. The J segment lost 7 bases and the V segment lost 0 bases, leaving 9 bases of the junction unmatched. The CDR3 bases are TGTGCCAGCAGCGTAGGACCGGGAGGGCGAGTGAATGAGCAGTTCTTC. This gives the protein CASSVGPGGRVNEQFF.

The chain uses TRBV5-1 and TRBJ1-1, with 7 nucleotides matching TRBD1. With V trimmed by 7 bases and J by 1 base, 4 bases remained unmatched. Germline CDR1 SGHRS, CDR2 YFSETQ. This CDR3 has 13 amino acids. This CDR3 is CASQGVGNTEAFF. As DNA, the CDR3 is TGCGCCAGCCAGGGGGTGGGGAACACTGAAGCTTTCTTT.

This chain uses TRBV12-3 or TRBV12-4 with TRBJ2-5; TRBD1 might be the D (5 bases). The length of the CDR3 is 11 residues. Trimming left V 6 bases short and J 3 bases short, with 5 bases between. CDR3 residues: CASRQEETQYF. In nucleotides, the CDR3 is TGTGCCAGCAGACAGGAAGAGACCCAGTACTTC.

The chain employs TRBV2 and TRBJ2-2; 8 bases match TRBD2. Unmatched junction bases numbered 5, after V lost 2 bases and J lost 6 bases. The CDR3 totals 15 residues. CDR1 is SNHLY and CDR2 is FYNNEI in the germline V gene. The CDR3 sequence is CASSETGGPAGELFF. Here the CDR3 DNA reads TGTGCCAGCAGTGAAACGGGAGGGCCTGCCGGGGAGCTGTTTTTT.

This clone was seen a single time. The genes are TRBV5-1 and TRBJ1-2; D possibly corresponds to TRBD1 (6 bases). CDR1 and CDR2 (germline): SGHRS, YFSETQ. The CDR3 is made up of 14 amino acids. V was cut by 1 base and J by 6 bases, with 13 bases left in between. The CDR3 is CASSLTGRIDGYTF. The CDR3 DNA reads TGCGCCAGCAGCTTGACAGGGCGCATTGATGGCTACACCTTC.

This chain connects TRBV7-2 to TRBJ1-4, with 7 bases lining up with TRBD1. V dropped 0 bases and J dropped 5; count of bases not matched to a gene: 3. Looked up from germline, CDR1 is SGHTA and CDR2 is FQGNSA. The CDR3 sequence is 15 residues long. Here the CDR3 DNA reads TGTGCCAGCAGCTTAGCGGGACAGAGGAATGAAAAACTGTTTTTT. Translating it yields CASSLAGQRNEKLFF. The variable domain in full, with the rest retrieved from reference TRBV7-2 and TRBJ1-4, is GAGVSQSPSNKVTEKGKDVELRCDPISGHTALYWYRQSLGQGLEFLIYFQGNSAPDKSGLPSDRFSAERTGGSVSTLTIQRTQQEDSAVYLCASSLAGQRNEKLFFGSGTQLSVL.

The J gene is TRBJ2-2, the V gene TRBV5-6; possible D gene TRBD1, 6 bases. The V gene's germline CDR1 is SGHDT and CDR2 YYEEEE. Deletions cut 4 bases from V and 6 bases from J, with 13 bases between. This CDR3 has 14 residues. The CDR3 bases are TGTGCCAGCAGCCGGGACATTCTTCCCGGGGAGCTGTTTTTT. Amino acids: CASSRDILPGELFF.

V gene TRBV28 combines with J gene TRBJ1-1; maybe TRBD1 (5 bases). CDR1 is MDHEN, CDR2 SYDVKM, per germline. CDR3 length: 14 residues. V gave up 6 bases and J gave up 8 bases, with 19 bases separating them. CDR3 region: CASSRWDGAGEAFF. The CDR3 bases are TGTGCCAGCAGCCGATGGGACGGCGCGGGGGAAGCTTTCTTT.

The CDR3 protein is CASSLVQVGTGELFF. CDR3 in DNA: TGTGCCAGCAGCTTGGTACAGGTGGGCACCGGGGAGCTGTTTTTT. The chain has TRBV5-5 and TRBJ2-2; tentatively, D is TRBD1 (5 bases). The CDR3 is made up of 15 amino acids. The germline V and J ends were trimmed by 0 bases and 4 bases, with 10 bases remaining between them. CDR1 is SGHKS, CDR2 YYEKEE, per germline (reference sequence).

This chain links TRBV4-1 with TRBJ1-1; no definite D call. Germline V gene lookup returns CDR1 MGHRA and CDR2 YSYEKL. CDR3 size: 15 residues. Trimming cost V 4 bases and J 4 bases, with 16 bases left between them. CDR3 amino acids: CASSPLEGVGTEAFF. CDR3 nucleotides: TGCGCCAGCAGCCCGTTAGAGGGAGTCGGCACTGAAGCTTTCTTT.

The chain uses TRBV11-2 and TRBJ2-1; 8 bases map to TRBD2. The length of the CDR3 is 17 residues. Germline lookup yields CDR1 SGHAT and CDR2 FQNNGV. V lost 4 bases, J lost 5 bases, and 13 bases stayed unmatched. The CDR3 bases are TGTGCCAGCAGCTCGGTCTTCACGGGAGGGTCGGACAATGAGCAGTTCTTC. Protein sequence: CASSSVFTGGSDNEQFF. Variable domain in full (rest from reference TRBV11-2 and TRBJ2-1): EAGVAQSPRYKIIEKRQSVAFWCNPISGHATLYWYQQILGQGPKLLIQFQNNGVVDDSQLPKDRFSAERLKGVDSTLKIQPAKLEDSAVYLCASSSVFTGGSDNEQFFGPGTRLTVL.

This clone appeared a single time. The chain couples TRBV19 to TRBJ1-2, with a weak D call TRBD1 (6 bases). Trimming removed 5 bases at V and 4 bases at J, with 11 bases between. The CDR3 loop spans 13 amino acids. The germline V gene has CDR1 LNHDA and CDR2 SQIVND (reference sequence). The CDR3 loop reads CASSPRDTYGYTF. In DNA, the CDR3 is TGTGCCAGTAGTCCCCGGGACACCTATGGCTACACCTTC.

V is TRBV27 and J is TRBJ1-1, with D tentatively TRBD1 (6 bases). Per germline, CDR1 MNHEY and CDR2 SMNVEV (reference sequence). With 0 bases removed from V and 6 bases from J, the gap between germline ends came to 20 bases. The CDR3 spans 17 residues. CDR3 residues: CASSLSILSQGVPEAFF. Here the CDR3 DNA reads TGTGCCAGCAGTTTATCTATTTTGTCACAGGGAGTACCTGAAGCTTTCTTT.

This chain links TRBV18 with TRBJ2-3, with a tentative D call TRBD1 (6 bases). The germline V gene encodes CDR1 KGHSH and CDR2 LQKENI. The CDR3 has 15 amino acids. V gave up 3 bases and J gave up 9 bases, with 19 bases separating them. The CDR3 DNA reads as TGTGCCAGCTCACCCTCGGGACAAAGGGGCGAGACGCAGTATTTT. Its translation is CASSPSGQRGETQYF.

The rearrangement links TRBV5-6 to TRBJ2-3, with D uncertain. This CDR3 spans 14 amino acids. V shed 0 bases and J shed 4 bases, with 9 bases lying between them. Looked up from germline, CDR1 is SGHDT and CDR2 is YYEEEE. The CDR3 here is CASSLEATSDTQYF. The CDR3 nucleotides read TGTGCCAGCAGCTTGGAAGCGACCTCAGATACGCAGTATTTT. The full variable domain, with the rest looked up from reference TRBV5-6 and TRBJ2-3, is DAGVTQSPTHLIKTRGQQVTLRCSPKSGHDTVSWYQQALGQGPQFIFQYYEEEERQRGNFPDRFSGHQFPNYSSELNVNALLLGDSALYLCASSLEATSDTQYFGPGTRLTVL.

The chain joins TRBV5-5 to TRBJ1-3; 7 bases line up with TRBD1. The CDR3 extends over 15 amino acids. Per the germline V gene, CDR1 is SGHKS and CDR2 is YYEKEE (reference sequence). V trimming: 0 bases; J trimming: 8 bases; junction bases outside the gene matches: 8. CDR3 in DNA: TGTGCCAGCAGCTTGGGTACCCGACAGGGTGACACCATATATTTT. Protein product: CASSLGTRQGDTIYF.

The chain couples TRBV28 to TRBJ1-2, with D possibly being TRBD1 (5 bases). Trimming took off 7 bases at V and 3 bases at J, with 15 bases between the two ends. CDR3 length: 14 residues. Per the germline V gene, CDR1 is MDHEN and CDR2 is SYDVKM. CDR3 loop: CASTPGGGDYGYTF. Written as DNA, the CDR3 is TGTGCCAGCACCCCCGGGGGTGGAGACTATGGCTACACCTTC.

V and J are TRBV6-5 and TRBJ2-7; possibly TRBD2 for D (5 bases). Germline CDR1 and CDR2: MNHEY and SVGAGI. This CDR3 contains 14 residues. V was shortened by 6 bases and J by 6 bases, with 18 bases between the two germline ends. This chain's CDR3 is CASRRKPFGSEQYF. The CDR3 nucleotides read TGTGCCAGCAGGCGAAAACCCTTTGGGAGCGAGCAGTACTTC.

CDR3 sequence reads: CASSRGQGISYEQYF. CDR3 nucleotides: TGTGCCAGCAGCCGGGGACAGGGTATCTCCTACGAGCAGTACTTC. The V call is TRBV14, the J call TRBJ2-7, with 9 bases lining up with TRBD1. In germline, CDR1 is SGHDN, CDR2 FVKESK. Trimming cost V 4 bases and J 0 bases; bases outside gene matches: 4. The CDR3 totals 15 residues.

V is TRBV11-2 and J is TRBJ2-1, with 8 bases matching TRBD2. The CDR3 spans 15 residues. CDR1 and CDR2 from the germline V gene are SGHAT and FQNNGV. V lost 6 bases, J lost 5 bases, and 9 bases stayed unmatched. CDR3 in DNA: TGTGCCAGCAGTGTAGTTAGCGGGAAGCACAATGAGCAGTTCTTC. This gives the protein CASSVVSGKHNEQFF.

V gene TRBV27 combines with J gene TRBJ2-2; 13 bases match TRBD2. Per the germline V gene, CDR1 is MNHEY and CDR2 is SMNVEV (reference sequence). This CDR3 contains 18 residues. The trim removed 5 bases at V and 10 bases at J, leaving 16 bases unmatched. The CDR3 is CASSPKVWTSGGESELFF. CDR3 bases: TGTGCCAGCAGTCCTAAGGTCTGGACTAGCGGGGGAGAGTCGGAGCTGTTTTTT.